This passage covers 5 T cell receptor beta chains from one sample sequenced in a study of response to subunit inactivated influenza vaccine. TCRdb ran MiXCR on the RT-PCR reads and lists one entry per CDR3 protein. The table has 450,000 to 500,000 distinct CDR3 sequences, approximately 9.9% seen once; the top ten hold more than 10%. The material was PBMCs from blood, obtained 40 to 50 days after vaccination. The source of these receptors is a man aged 45-60 years who received an inactivated influenza vaccine.

The chain links TRBV29-1 to TRBJ1-3; no clear D. The V and J ends lost 3 bases and 1 base respectively, with 10 bases between them. This CDR3 region has 14 residues. Germline CDR1 SQVTM, CDR2 ANQGSEA. CDR3 region: CSVEVEVSGNTIYF. CDR3 in DNA: TGCAGCGTTGAGGTAGAGGTTTCTGGAAACACCATATATTTT. The full variable domain, its missing parts supplied by reference TRBV29-1 and TRBJ1-3, is SAVISQKPSRDICQRGTSLTIQCQVDSQVTMMFWYRQQPGQSLTLIATANQGSEATYESGFVIDKFPISRPNLTFSTLTVSNMSPEDSSIYLCSVEVEVSGNTIYFGEGSWLTVV.

The V gene is TRBV15, the J gene TRBJ1-5, with D tentatively TRBD1 (5 bases). This CDR3 comprises 18 residues. V lost 0 bases and J 4 bases, leaving 19 bases between the germline ends. From germline, CDR1 is LNHNV and CDR2 YYDKDF (reference sequence). The CDR3 here is CATSRDLSPRTNNQPQHF. The DNA for the CDR3 is TGTGCCACCAGCAGAGATTTATCCCCCCGGACAAATAATCAGCCCCAGCATTTT.

This clonotype was observed a few times. The chain couples TRBV29-1 to TRBJ2-3; tentative D call: TRBD2 (5 bases). Germline CDR1 reads SQVTM; CDR2 reads ANQGSEA. Trimming removed 2 bases at V and 5 bases at J, with 14 bases between. The CDR3 loop spans 14 amino acids. The CDR3 DNA reads TGCAGCGTTGAATTCGCCGGACTTAGAGATACGCAGTATTTT. This translates into CSVEFAGLRDTQYF.

The V call is TRBV12-3 or TRBV12-4, the J call TRBJ2-2; the D is unclear. The CDR3 spans 11 residues. The V gene lost 5 bases and the J gene lost 9 bases, with 7 bases spanning the gap. Here the CDR3 DNA reads TGTGCCAGCAGTGAAGTCCGGGAGCTGTTTTTT. Its protein is CASSEVRELFF.

The rearrangement links TRBV12-3 or TRBV12-4 to TRBJ2-1, with 12 bases identical to TRBD2. V lost 3 bases to trimming and J lost 8 bases; unmatched junction nucleotides: 5. The CDR3 loop spans 15 amino acids. The CDR3: CASSLRLAGADEQFF. The CDR3 DNA sequence: TGTGCCAGCAGTTTGCGACTAGCGGGAGCCGATGAGCAGTTCTTC.